The clone carrying this T cell receptor beta chain came up many times. Its antigen is unknown. The source of the sample is a study of regulatory T cells in long-lasting Graves disease. Study-wide findings and caveats: Patients with persistent disease showed a bias toward TRBV28, TRBJ1-2 and TRBJ2-5. Less diverse TCR repertoires were seen in persistent Graves' patients than in newly diagnosed ones.

The time point here: newly diagnosed GD, antithyroid drugs for less than 3 months. Preparation of the TCR library used RNA extracted from PBMCs. Assembly of TCR beta libraries relied on iRepertoire HTBI primers together with Arm-PCR of CDR3 regions. Per the original methods: Identified segments across samples numbered roughly 62 TRBV and approximately 14 TRBJ. MiXCR, applied by TCRdb to the multiplex PCR reads, yields one record per CDR3 protein. These V and J calls originate from TCRdb's pipeline instead of the authors' own analysis. The sample holds 450,000 to 500,000 distinct CDR3 sequences; 15% to 20% are singletons and the top ten take 10% to 15%. V was trimmed by 5 bases and J by 9 bases, leaving 14 bases between them. The CDR3 length is 13 residues. Germline V gene lookup returns CDR1 SGHAT and CDR2 FQNNGV. The sample was also reused in another study, on T cells in Graves' hyperthyroidism and ophthalmopathy. That work contributes: In the first-round RT-PCR of the TCR CDR3, the HTBI primer set was used.

The clonotype comes from a man aged 40-55 years with Graves disease. This chain links TRBV11-2 with TRBJ2-1; D gene unclear. The sample consisted of peripheral blood mononuclear cells (PBMCs), taken at new diagnosis, from a patient treated with antithyroid drugs. The CDR3 reads CASSPGPRLEQFF. CDR3 DNA: TGTGCCAGCAGCCCCGGGCCCCGCCTTGAGCAGTTCTTC.